The T cell receptor beta chain described here comes from a study of metastatic and nonmetastatic thyroid tumors. On the study more broadly: A comparison of repertoires was made across blood and tumor or nodule tissue from malignant and benign thyroid patients.

In this sample, this clone is medium-sized. The antigen is not known. TCRdb re-called the PCR reads with MiXCR. The repertoire holds about 30,000 clones, with 20% to 25% as singletons. Before thyroid surgery, none of the patients had received any treatment. General study findings and limits: Malignant thyroid tumors reportedly had TCR beta diversity that was significantly higher than in benign nodules, in blood and tumor.

Germline CDR1 and CDR2: MNHNS and SASEGT. This CDR3 contains 14 residues. V shed 5 bases and J 11 bases; nucleotides not matched to a gene: 14. Sequenced material: blood. This receptor was obtained from a female donor with papillary thyroid cancer or a benign thyroid nodule (not recorded which). Some clones in this sample may be carry-over from other donors' samples. The V and J genes are TRBV6-1 and TRBJ2-7, with TRBD2 matching over 8 bases. In DNA form, the CDR3 reads TGTGCCAGCAGTTCGCTAGCGGGTCCCCCCGTGGAGTACTTC. Protein sequence: CASSSLAGPPVEYF.